The table lists the clone carrying this T cell receptor (beta chain) with many counts. Its antigen is unidentified. The record originates from a study of regulatory T cells in long-lasting Graves disease. Study-wide context: Persistent Graves' disease denoted over 5 years of antithyroid drugs plus positive TSH receptor antibodies. Study-level points and caveats: Newly diagnosed patients shared 1,000 or so public clonotypes; persistent patients shared around 2,800. Tissue studied was limited to peripheral blood, excluding thyroid tissue.

Time point: persistent/refractory GD, antithyroid drugs over 5 years with positive TRAb. Scientists built the TCR library using RNA that was extracted from PBMCs. Assembly of TCR beta libraries relied on iRepertoire HTBI primers together with Arm-PCR of CDR3 regions. In the authors' workflow: Sequenced samples collectively carried around 60 TRBV and around 15 TRBJ segments. Each CDR3 protein gets one entry after TCRdb re-called the multiplex PCR reads with MiXCR. The V and J calls follow TCRdb's processing rather than the paper's. The sample contains fewer than 400,000 distinct CDR3 sequences, more than 20% of which appear only once. This specimen consisted of peripheral blood mononuclear cells (PBMCs), obtained when the disease was refractory, from a patient treated with antithyroid drugs. The receptor was derived from a female donor with Graves disease.

The CDR3 sequence: CASSSHSRWETQYF. The DNA of the CDR3 is TGTGCCAGCAGTTCTCACTCGCGATGGGAGACCCAGTACTTC. The rearrangement joins TRBV28 to TRBJ2-5; D is uncertain. CDR3 length: 14 residues. Per germline, CDR1 MDHEN and CDR2 SYDVKM. V lost 4 bases to trimming and J lost 5 bases, with 14 bases between them.